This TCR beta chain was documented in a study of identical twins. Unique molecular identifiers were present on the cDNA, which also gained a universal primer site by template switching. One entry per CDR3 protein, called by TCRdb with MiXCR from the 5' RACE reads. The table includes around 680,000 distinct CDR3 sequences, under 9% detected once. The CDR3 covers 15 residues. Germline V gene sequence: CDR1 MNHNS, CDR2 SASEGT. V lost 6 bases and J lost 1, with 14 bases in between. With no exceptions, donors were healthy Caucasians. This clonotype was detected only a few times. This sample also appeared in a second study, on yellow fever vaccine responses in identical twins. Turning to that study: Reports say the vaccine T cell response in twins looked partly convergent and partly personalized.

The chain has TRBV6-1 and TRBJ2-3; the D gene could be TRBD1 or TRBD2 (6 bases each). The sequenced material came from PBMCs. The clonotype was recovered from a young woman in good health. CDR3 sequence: CASRPGGGGTDTQYF. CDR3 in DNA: TGTGCCAGCAGACCTGGAGGGGGAGGCACAGATACGCAGTATTTT.